Listed below are T cell receptor beta chains from one sample, sequenced in a study of T-cell memory formation after mild COVID-19. TCRdb re-called the 5' RACE reads through MiXCR, storing one row per CDR3 protein. The sample yields about 240,000 distinct CDR3 sequences, over 9% seen once. Input material: PBMCs or a T cell subset sorted from them (not recorded which). These receptors were collected from a man between 18 and 29 years old who had mild COVID-19 (a few samples of this study predate the infection). Cell type and time point are not known. CDR3s include the opening cysteine and the closing phenylalanine or tryptophan. A D gene is named only where the DNA matches it firmly. For some rows the clone size is stated as once, few or many, or as a class when expanded; others skip it.

abundance	v_gene	j_gene	d_gene	CDR3nt	CDR3aa
few	TRBV27	TRBJ2-3	-	TGTGCCAGCAGTTGGGGAGTAGGGGCAGATACGCAGTATTTT	CASSWGVGADTQYF
-	TRBV5-4	TRBJ2-7	-	TGTGCCAGCAGCTCCCGACAGACCCCCTACGAGCAGTACTTC	CASSSRQTPYEQYF
few	TRBV3-1	TRBJ1-1	-	TGTGCCAGCAGCCTGGCTGGTCTCAGGTCTAGGAACACTGAAGCTTTCTTT	CASSLAGLRSRNTEAFF
-	TRBV9	TRBJ2-5	TRBD2	TGTGCCAGCAGCGTAGGGACTAGCGGGGGGCCTTTTTTAGAGACCCAGTACTTC	CASSVGTSGGPFLETQYF
-	TRBV7-2	TRBJ1-1	-	TGTGCCAGCAGCTTAGTTAGCGGGACTGAAGCTTTCTTT	CASSLVSGTEAFF
few	TRBV2	TRBJ2-2	TRBD2	TGTGCCAGCAGTGAAGCTGGAGCGGGATGGAACACCGGGGAGCTGTTTTTT	CASSEAGAGWNTGELFF
-	TRBV11-2	TRBJ2-5	-	TGTGCCAGCAGCTTCCGAGCCCCCGCTAGGGGAGGGGGCAACCAAGAGACCCAGTACTTC	CASSFRAPARGGGNQETQYF
-	TRBV3-1	TRBJ1-1	-	TGTGCCAGCAGCCAAGCCGGAGACACTGAAGCTTTCTTT	CASSQAGDTEAFF
-	TRBV27	TRBJ1-2	-	TGTGCCAGCAGTTTTTCGGGGACTAACTATGGCTACACCTTC	CASSFSGTNYGYTF
few	TRBV10-3	TRBJ2-5	-	TGTGCCATCAGTGAGTCTACGCAAGGGACTACCCAGTACTTC	CAISESTQGTTQYF
few	TRBV28	TRBJ1-5	-	TGTGCCAGCAGTTTCGGGAATAATCGAGCACCCCAGCATTTT	CASSFGNNRAPQHF
-	TRBV4-2	TRBJ1-5	-	TGTGCCAGCAGCCAAGAACTGGGGTGGCAGCCCCAGCATTTT	CASSQELGWQPQHF
few	TRBV5-1	TRBJ2-1	-	TGCGCCAGCAGTTTCGGGGGGCCTGAGAATGAGCAGTTCTTC	CASSFGGPENEQFF
few	TRBV2	TRBJ1-2	-	TGTGCCAGCGGGGGCGGGGGCAGTTATGGCTACACCTTC	CASGGGGSYGYTF
many	TRBV5-6	TRBJ2-2	TRBD2	TGTGCCAGCAGCGCGGGGACTAGCGGGGGACTTGCCACCGGGGAGCTGTTTTTT	CASSAGTSGGLATGELFF
-	TRBV29-1	TRBJ2-1	-	TGCAGCGTTGGAGACAGGGAGGACAATGAGCAGTTCTTC	CSVGDREDNEQFF
few	TRBV12-3/TRBV12-4	TRBJ2-3	-	TGTGCCAGCAGTTTTGAGGGGGGTCGCACAGATACGCAGTATTTT	CASSFEGGRTDTQYF
-	TRBV7-9	TRBJ2-3	TRBD1	TGTGCCAGCAGCTTATCCGGCAGGGGGCACACAGATACGCAGTATTTT	CASSLSGRGHTDTQYF
-	TRBV5-1	TRBJ1-1	-	TGCGCCAGCAGCGCCCAGGGGACCCATTCCACTGAAGCTTTCTTT	CASSAQGTHSTEAFF
-	TRBV6-5	TRBJ2-5	-	TGTGCCACCTCCAGGGACGGAGAGACCCAGTACTTC	CATSRDGETQYF
many	TRBV5-1	TRBJ2-7	-	TGCGCCAGCAGCCCCCGCGGTGCGGTGGCCTCCTACGAGCAGTACTTC	CASSPRGAVASYEQYF
few	TRBV4-3	TRBJ2-3	TRBD2	TGCGCCAGCAGCCAAGTCCTAGCGGGGCTCAGAGATACGCAGTATTTT	CASSQVLAGLRDTQYF
-	TRBV20-1	TRBJ2-4	TRBD1	TGCAGTGCTAGAGACCCGAGCACCGCAGGGGGCATTCAGTACTTC	CSARDPSTAGGIQYF
-	TRBV5-1	TRBJ1-2	TRBD1	TGCGCCAGCAGCCGAACACCGGGACAGGACAAGGATGGCTACACCTTC	CASSRTPGQDKDGYTF
many	TRBV24-1	TRBJ2-4	-	TGTGCCACCAGTGACCCCAAGGGGGTCGGGGACATTCAGTACTTC	CATSDPKGVGDIQYF
-	TRBV2	TRBJ2-7	-	TGTGCCAGCAGGGACAGTTACGAGCAGTACTTC	CASRDSYEQYF